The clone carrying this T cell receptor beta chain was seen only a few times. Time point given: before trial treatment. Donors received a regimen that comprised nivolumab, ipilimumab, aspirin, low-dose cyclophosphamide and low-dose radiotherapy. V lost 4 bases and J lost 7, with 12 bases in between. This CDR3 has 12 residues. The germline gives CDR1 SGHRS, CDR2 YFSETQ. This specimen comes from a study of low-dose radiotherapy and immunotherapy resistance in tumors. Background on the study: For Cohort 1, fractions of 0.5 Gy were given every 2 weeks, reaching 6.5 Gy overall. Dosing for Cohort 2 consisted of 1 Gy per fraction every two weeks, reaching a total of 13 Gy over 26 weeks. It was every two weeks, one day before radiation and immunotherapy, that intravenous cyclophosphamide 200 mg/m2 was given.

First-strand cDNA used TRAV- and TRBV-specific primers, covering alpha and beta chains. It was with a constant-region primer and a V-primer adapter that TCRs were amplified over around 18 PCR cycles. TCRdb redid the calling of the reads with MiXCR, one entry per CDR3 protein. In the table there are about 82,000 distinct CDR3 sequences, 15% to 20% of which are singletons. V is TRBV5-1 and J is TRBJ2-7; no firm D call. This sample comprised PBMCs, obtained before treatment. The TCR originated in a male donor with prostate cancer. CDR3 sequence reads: CASSTTMGEQYF. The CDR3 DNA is TGCGCCAGCAGCACCACTATGGGGGAGCAGTACTTC.